This T cell receptor (beta chain) is from a study of blood T cell repertoires in COVID-19. Study summary: T cells, B-cell-depleted T cells, or PBMCs supplied cDNA or gDNA.

Everyone who took part was roughly 18 to 95 years old, and they came from some 23 US areas. The study assigned cohorts using participant-reported clinical history. Authors' methods: Using reference gene primer amplification, nucleated cell counts were estimated. Using immunoSEQ multiplex PCR, the repertoire was profiled, and TCRdb retains in-frame clones only, with some absent. The V and J calls and clone size come from that table; D and trimming were worked out from the DNA. The sample holds about 260,000 clones; approximately 90% are singletons and the top ten take just over 0.85%. V lost 6 bases and J 1 base, leaving 13 bases between the germline ends. Germline V CDR1 and CDR2: KGHDR, SFDVKD. The CDR3 has 15 residues.

The clonotype was recovered from a man aged 45-65 years who had been exposed to COVID-19. Sequencing was carried out using PBMCs or T cells enriched from blood (not recorded which). The chain has TRBV24-1 and TRBJ2-3; weak D call: TRBD1 (5 bases). DNA for the CDR3: TGTGCCACCAGTCCAAAGGGGATCCGCACAGATACGCAGTATTTT. Translated, it gives CATSPKGIRTDTQYF.